The 5 T cell receptor beta chains below were found in one sample sequenced in a study of shared clonotypes between healthy human individuals. Sequenced by immunoSEQ multiplex PCR; TCRdb stores in-frame clones only, minus some. The sample lists fewer than 700,000 clones; 90% to 95% were seen once. Naive CD8 populations comprised CD45RO-negative cells positively selected for CCR7, excluding terminally differentiated effector memory CD45RA+ cells. Sequencing used naive CD8+ T cells sorted from blood. These receptors all come from a woman aged 25 to 39 in good health.

The chain uses TRBV16 and TRBJ2-6; the D call may be TRBD1 or TRBD2 (5 bases each). The V end was cut by 4 bases, the J end by 4 bases, with 17 bases between. CDR1 and CDR2 (germline): KGHSY, FQNENV. This CDR3 region has 17 residues. The DNA of the CDR3 is TGTGCCAGCAGCCTCTTAAGTGGGGGATCGGGGGCCAACGTCCTGACTTTC. Amino acid sequence: CASSLLSGGSGANVLTF.

The chain joins TRBV11-2 to TRBJ2-7, with TRBD2 identical over 10 bases. CDR1 SGHAT and CDR2 FQNNGV come from the germline V gene. V shed 4 bases and J 4 bases; nucleotides not matched to a gene: 7. This CDR3 is 15 amino acids long. CDR3 coding DNA: TGTGCCAGCAGCTATCTAGCGGGAGATTTGTACGAGCAGTACTTC. Amino acids: CASSYLAGDLYEQYF.

In its sample, this clone was seen once. Other DNA sequences of this sample code for an identical CDR3. This chain uses TRBV9 with TRBJ1-4, with D perhaps matching TRBD1 (6 bases). From germline, CDR1 is SGDLS and CDR2 YYNGEE. Between the trimmed V and J ends, which lost 1 base and 0 bases, there was a span of 7 bases. CDR3 size: 15 residues. The CDR3 reads CASSVSGATNEKLFF. In DNA form, the CDR3 reads TGTGCCAGCAGCGTATCAGGGGCAACTAATGAAAAACTGTTTTTT.

The chain recombines TRBV27 with TRBJ2-1; D may be TRBD2 (6 bases). The CDR3 has 14 residues. Trimming removed 7 bases at V and 0 bases at J, with 10 bases between. Germline V gene data show CDR1 as MNHEY and CDR2 as SMNVEV (reference sequence). CDR3 sequence (DNA): TGTGCCAGCATCCCGACTAGCTCCTACAATGAGCAGTTCTTC. Amino acid sequence: CASIPTSSYNEQFF.

This clone was detected only once. J is TRBJ1-1 and V is TRBV5-8; D is perhaps TRBD1 (6 bases). This CDR3 comprises 14 residues. The germline gives CDR1 SGHTS, CDR2 YDEGEE. V was trimmed by 4 bases and J by 0 bases, leaving 10 bases between them. The chain's CDR3 is CASSPTGLNTEAFF. DNA of the CDR3: TGTGCCAGCAGCCCGACAGGCCTGAACACTGAAGCTTTCTTT. Combining the CDR3 with reference TRBV5-8 and TRBJ1-1 gives the whole variable domain EAGVTQSPTHLIKTRGQQATLRCSPISGHTSVYWYQQALGLGLQFLLWYDEGEERNRGNFPPRFSGRQFPNYSSELNVNALELEDSALYLCASSPTGLNTEAFFGQGTRLTVV.